This TCR beta chain was identified during a study of cytomegalovirus exposure and HLA in healthy donors. Samples came from healthy bone marrow donors. The germline gives CDR1 SGHNT, CDR2 YENEEA. The trim removed 1 base at V and 7 bases at J, leaving 7 bases unmatched. This CDR3 is built from 16 residues. The PCR made use of 60 Vbeta and 13 Jbeta primers. The data were produced by immunoSEQ multiplex PCR, yet TCRdb's version contains in-frame clones alone and is incomplete. In total, the table holds some 89,000 clones. The sample taken for sequencing was PBMCs. This clonotype was sampled from a woman in her twenties or thirties in good health and CMV-seronegative. The chain employs TRBV11-3 and TRBJ2-4, with TRBD2 matching over 10 bases. The CDR3 nucleotides are TGTGCCAGCAGCTTAGCACCCGGGACTAGCGAGAACATTCAGTACTTC. It encodes CASSLAPGTSENIQYF.